Shown below are 2 T cell receptor beta chains from a single sample sequenced in a study of cytomegalovirus exposure and HLA in healthy donors. TCRdb's table, derived via immunoSEQ multiplex PCR, lists solely in-frame clones and lacks some. The sample has about 44,000 clones, approximately 94% seen once; the top ten hold roughly 2.1%. The sample was PBMCs. The source of these receptors is a woman aged 18-29 years in good health and CMV-seronegative.

V is TRBV10-3 and J is TRBJ2-1; 12 positions agree with TRBD2. This CDR3 region has 15 residues. From germline, CDR1 is ENHRY and CDR2 SYGVKD. The V segment lost 6 bases and the J segment 9 bases; nucleotides outside the gene matches: 9. The CDR3 region is CAIRSSGRAVTEQFF. CDR3 nucleotides: TGTGCCATCAGGTCTAGCGGGAGGGCCGTCACTGAGCAGTTCTTC.

The chain combines TRBV7-3 with TRBJ2-2; 8 bases are a match to TRBD1. The germline gives CDR1 SGHTA, CDR2 FQGTGA. Trimming took 2 bases from V and 7 from J; bases not matched to a gene: 6. The CDR3 is 15 amino acids. In DNA form, the CDR3 reads TGTGCCAGCAGCTTAGGCCAGGGGGCCGGCGGGGAGCTGTTTTTT. It codes for CASSLGQGAGGELFF.